This TCR beta chain was identified during a study of shared clonotypes between healthy human individuals. The V gene's germline CDR1 is SGHTA and CDR2 FQGTGA. The CDR3 runs 16 residues. V trimming: 2 bases; J trimming: 2 bases; junction bases outside the gene matches: 7. Selected positively for CCR7 and CD45RO-negative, naive CD8 cells excluded terminally differentiated effector memory CD45RA+ cells. At the deep level, the assay was run. Generated by immunoSEQ multiplex PCR, the TCRdb table keeps only in-frame clones and is missing some. The profile shows a few million clones, about 94% of them singletons. General observations from the study: A reduction in generation probabilities was seen for non-shared clonotypes relative to those shared by all four donors.

Comment on this clone: As yet, its antigen is unknown.

The material sequenced was naive CD8+ T cells from PBMCs. This clonotype originated in a man aged 18 to 30 in good health. Some clones in this sample may be carry-over from other donors' samples. The chain employs TRBV7-3 and TRBJ2-3, with TRBD2 matching over 7 bases. The CDR3: CASSLGLDGFTDTQYF. Written as DNA, the CDR3 is TGTGCCAGCAGCTTAGGACTAGACGGATTCACAGATACGCAGTATTTT. The full variable domain, its missing parts supplied by reference TRBV7-3 and TRBJ2-3, is GAGVSQTPSNKVTEKGKYVELRCDPISGHTALYWYRQSLGQGPEFLIYFQGTGAADDSGLPNDRFFAVRPEGSVSTLKIQRTERGDSAVYLCASSLGLDGFTDTQYFGPGTRLTVL.